These T cell receptor beta chains were read from a single sample in a study of T-cell memory formation after mild COVID-19. TCRdb re-derived calls from the 5' RACE reads in MiXCR, one entry per CDR3 protein. The table has about 210,000 distinct CDR3 sequences, around 30% seen once. The sequenced sample consisted of PBMCs or a T cell subset sorted from them (not recorded which). Every receptor here comes from an adult woman who had mild COVID-19 (a few samples of this study predate the infection). Cell type and time point are not known. CDR3s include the opening cysteine and the closing phenylalanine or tryptophan. The D gene is left open where the match is weak. Expanded clones are given a class, and other clones once, few, many or no size at all.

J gene: TRBJ2-7; V gene: TRBV12-3/TRBV12-4; clone size: NA; D gene: TRBD1; CDR3 DNA: TGTGCCAGCAGTCCGACCGGGACAGGGGACTCCTACGAGCAGTACTTC; CDR3 protein: CASSPTGTGDSYEQYF
J gene: TRBJ2-2; V gene: TRBV7-6; clone size: NA; D gene: NA; CDR3 DNA: TGTGCCAGCAGCTTTGTATACAAGTCCGGGGAGCTGTTTTTT; CDR3 protein: CASSFVYKSGELFF
J gene: TRBJ2-3; V gene: TRBV9; clone size: NA; D gene: NA; CDR3 DNA: TGTGCCAGCAGCAGCACCCCCTTCTCGTCAGATACGCAGTATTTT; CDR3 protein: CASSSTPFSSDTQYF
J gene: TRBJ2-1; V gene: TRBV4-2; clone size: NA; D gene: TRBD2; CDR3 DNA: TGTGCCAGCAGTCCTGGACTAGTGGGTGCCTACAATGAGCAGTTCTTC; CDR3 protein: CASSPGLVGAYNEQFF
J gene: TRBJ1-5; V gene: TRBV5-6; clone size: NA; D gene: NA; CDR3 DNA: TGTGCCAGCAGCTTATGGGAACAGCCCCAGCATTTT; CDR3 protein: CASSLWEQPQHF
J gene: TRBJ1-6; V gene: TRBV27; clone size: NA; D gene: NA; CDR3 DNA: TGTGCCAGCAGGAGAAGGGTCGGTTCACCCCTCCACTTT; CDR3 protein: CASRRRVGSPLHF
J gene: TRBJ2-1; V gene: TRBV7-8; clone size: NA; D gene: NA; CDR3 DNA: TGTGCCAGCAGCTTACCCCCGTGGGGGGCCAACAATGAGCAGTTCTTC; CDR3 protein: CASSLPPWGANNEQFF
J gene: TRBJ1-1; V gene: TRBV5-1; clone size: few; D gene: NA; CDR3 DNA: TGCGCCAGCAGCGGGACCCAGCGTGTATATACTGAAGCTTTCTTT; CDR3 protein: CASSGTQRVYTEAFF
J gene: TRBJ2-3; V gene: TRBV12-3/TRBV12-4; clone size: NA; D gene: NA; CDR3 DNA: TGTGCCAGCAGACGGGGTGTCGCAGATACGCAGTATTTT; CDR3 protein: CASRRGVADTQYF
J gene: TRBJ1-2; V gene: TRBV7-9; clone size: NA; D gene: NA; CDR3 DNA: TGTGCCAGCAGCTCCAGGGATCTCCCTTATGGCTACACCTTC; CDR3 protein: CASSSRDLPYGYTF
J gene: TRBJ2-1; V gene: TRBV20-1; clone size: NA; D gene: TRBD2; CDR3 DNA: TGCAGTGCTAGAGATTTTGGGGGGGCGGGAGGCCGACTTGAGCAGTTCTTC; CDR3 protein: CSARDFGGAGGRLEQFF
J gene: TRBJ2-3; V gene: TRBV12-3/TRBV12-4; clone size: NA; D gene: TRBD2; CDR3 DNA: TGTGCCAGCAGTTTAGGGGGACTAGCGGGAGTAGATACGCAGTATTTT; CDR3 protein: CASSLGGLAGVDTQYF
J gene: TRBJ1-4; V gene: TRBV24-1; clone size: NA; D gene: NA; CDR3 DNA: TGTGCCACCAGTGAGTCAGCAGACTTTGCCGAAAAACTGTTTTTT; CDR3 protein: CATSESADFAEKLFF
J gene: TRBJ1-5; V gene: TRBV7-9; clone size: NA; D gene: NA; CDR3 DNA: TGTGCCAGCAGCCCCGGATTTGACAATCAGCCCCAGCATTTT; CDR3 protein: CASSPGFDNQPQHF
J gene: TRBJ2-1; V gene: TRBV5-1; clone size: few; D gene: TRBD1; CDR3 DNA: TGCGCCAGCAGCTCACAGGGGGGAGGCTACAATGAGCAGTTCTTC; CDR3 protein: CASSSQGGGYNEQFF
J gene: TRBJ2-5; V gene: TRBV7-3; clone size: few; D gene: NA; CDR3 DNA: TGTGCCAGCAGCCCCGGTATAGCCCAAGAGACCCAGTACTTC; CDR3 protein: CASSPGIAQETQYF
J gene: TRBJ2-1; V gene: TRBV4-2; clone size: NA; D gene: TRBD1; CDR3 DNA: TGTGCCAGCAGCCGGGCAGGGGGTAAACGGCTAAATGAGCAGTTCTTC; CDR3 protein: CASSRAGGKRLNEQFF
J gene: TRBJ2-1; V gene: TRBV5-5; clone size: NA; D gene: NA; CDR3 DNA: TGTGCCAGCAGCTTGGGCAGATTTTTGAATGAGCAGTTCTTC; CDR3 protein: CASSLGRFLNEQFF
J gene: TRBJ2-7; V gene: TRBV7-6; clone size: once; D gene: TRBD1; CDR3 DNA: TGTGCCAGCAGCGACCCGGACAGGGGGCCCTACGAGCAGTACTTC; CDR3 protein: CASSDPDRGPYEQYF
J gene: TRBJ2-7; V gene: TRBV27; clone size: NA; D gene: TRBD1; CDR3 DNA: TGTGCCAGCAGAAGGACAGGGGAATACGAGCAGTACTTC; CDR3 protein: CASRRTGEYEQYF
J gene: TRBJ2-4; V gene: TRBV21-1; clone size: NA; D gene: NA; CDR3 DNA: TGTGCCAGCAGCTTCGACCTGACAGGGTCTTCGGACATTCAGTACTTC; CDR3 protein: CASSFDLTGSSDIQYF
J gene: TRBJ2-2; V gene: TRBV2; clone size: NA; D gene: TRBD1; CDR3 DNA: TGTGCCAGCAGCCGGGACAGGGAATCCGGGGAGCTGTTTTTT; CDR3 protein: CASSRDRESGELFF
J gene: TRBJ1-1; V gene: TRBV6-1; clone size: NA; D gene: NA; CDR3 DNA: TGTGCCAGCAGTGAAGGCGATCGTGGGACGAACACTGAAGCTTTCTTT; CDR3 protein: CASSEGDRGTNTEAFF
J gene: TRBJ2-3; V gene: TRBV25-1; clone size: NA; D gene: TRBD1; CDR3 DNA: TGTGCCAGCAGTGTGCGGCCGGGACAGGGGGTGAAAGATACGCAGTATTTT; CDR3 protein: CASSVRPGQGVKDTQYF
J gene: TRBJ2-3; V gene: TRBV3-1; clone size: NA; D gene: TRBD2; CDR3 DNA: TGTGCCAGCAGCGCCTCGCACCCGGGACTAGCGACAGATACGCAGTATTTT; CDR3 protein: CASSASHPGLATDTQYF
J gene: TRBJ1-3; V gene: TRBV7-8; clone size: NA; D gene: TRBD1; CDR3 DNA: TGTGCCAGCAGCTGGACAGGGAGTCCGGGAAACACCATATATTTT; CDR3 protein: CASSWTGSPGNTIYF
J gene: TRBJ2-3; V gene: TRBV5-4; clone size: NA; D gene: TRBD2; CDR3 DNA: TGTGCCAGCAGCTTGCGTAGCGGGGGGGCGAATACGCAGTATTTT; CDR3 protein: CASSLRSGGANTQYF
J gene: TRBJ1-1; V gene: TRBV12-3/TRBV12-4; clone size: NA; D gene: NA; CDR3 DNA: TGTGCCAGCACTACAGTACTGACGGGCACTGAAGCTTTCTTT; CDR3 protein: CASTTVLTGTEAFF
J gene: TRBJ2-7; V gene: TRBV24-1; clone size: NA; D gene: TRBD1; CDR3 DNA: TGTGCCACCAGTGACAATCCGGGACAGGGGACCTACGAGCAGTACTTC; CDR3 protein: CATSDNPGQGTYEQYF
J gene: TRBJ1-5; V gene: TRBV6-2/TRBV6-3; clone size: few; D gene: TRBD1; CDR3 DNA: TGTGCCAGCAGGCGTACAGGGGGCGGCTCTGGCAATCAGCCCCAGCATTTT; CDR3 protein: CASRRTGGGSGNQPQHF
J gene: TRBJ2-5; V gene: TRBV7-9; clone size: NA; D gene: TRBD1; CDR3 DNA: TGTGCCAGCAGCCCGCGGACAGGGAGAAGAGGAGAGACCCAGTACTTC; CDR3 protein: CASSPRTGRRGETQYF
J gene: TRBJ1-5; V gene: TRBV2; clone size: NA; D gene: NA; CDR3 DNA: TGTGCCAGCAGTTCGAGGACCGCATCAGAACAGCCCCAGCATTTT; CDR3 protein: CASSSRTASEQPQHF
J gene: TRBJ1-1; V gene: TRBV30; clone size: few; D gene: NA; CDR3 DNA: TGTGCCTGGGCCTTGACACCGAACACTGAAGCTTTCTTT; CDR3 protein: CAWALTPNTEAFF
J gene: TRBJ1-3; V gene: TRBV20-1; clone size: NA; D gene: NA; CDR3 DNA: TGCAGTGCTAAAAGAGGGGTCGCTGGAAACACCATATATTTT; CDR3 protein: CSAKRGVAGNTIYF
J gene: TRBJ2-3; V gene: TRBV27; clone size: NA; D gene: TRBD1; CDR3 DNA: TGTGCCAGCAGGCGGGCAGGACAGGGGGCGAATACGCAGTATTTT; CDR3 protein: CASRRAGQGANTQYF
J gene: TRBJ1-2; V gene: TRBV5-1; clone size: NA; D gene: TRBD1; CDR3 DNA: TGCGCCAGCAGCTTGGTACCCGACAGGGGAAACTATGGCTACACCTTT; CDR3 protein: CASSLVPDRGNYGYTF
J gene: TRBJ2-5; V gene: TRBV9; clone size: NA; D gene: NA; CDR3 DNA: TGTGCCAGCAGCGTAAGGGGATTTGAGGAGACCCAGTACTTC; CDR3 protein: CASSVRGFEETQYF
J gene: TRBJ2-4; V gene: TRBV5-1; clone size: NA; D gene: NA; CDR3 DNA: TGCGCCAGCAGCTTGGATTTGACAACCAAAAACATTCAGTACTTC; CDR3 protein: CASSLDLTTKNIQYF
J gene: TRBJ2-7; V gene: TRBV5-1; clone size: NA; D gene: TRBD2; CDR3 DNA: TGCGCCAGCGTCCCGGGGGGCTACGAGCAGTACTTC; CDR3 protein: CASVPGGYEQYF